The T cell receptor beta chain under discussion was sequenced for a study of blood T cell repertoires in COVID-19. This CDR3 is built from 14 residues. Assay: immunoSEQ multiplex PCR; the TCRdb copy retains only in-frame clones and omits some. Of 65,000 to 90,000 clones in the sample, approximately 83% are singletons; the top ten hold around 4.1%. Material: peripheral blood. The chain employs TRBV12-2 and TRBJ1-5; TRBD1 is the table's D call, not checked against the DNA. TRBV12-2 is recorded as a pseudogene. This clonotype was sampled from a woman aged 55 to 70 with acute or convalescent COVID-19. DNA of the CDR3: TGTGCAAGTCGACCGACAGGGGACAATCAGCCCCAGCATTTT. Amino acid sequence: CASRPTGDNQPQHF.